The clone carrying this T cell receptor (beta chain) was counted a few times. The antigen remains unidentified. 13 Jbeta primers and 60 Vbeta primers were used for the PCR. The data were produced by immunoSEQ multiplex PCR, yet TCRdb's version contains in-frame clones alone and is incomplete. The table lists under 110,000 clones, 75% to 90% of them singletons, with less than 5% in the top ten. The CDR3 length is 15 residues. CDR1 and CDR2 from the germline V gene are SGHNT and YYREEE (reference sequence). The V gene lost 2 bases and the J gene lost 2 bases, with 11 bases spanning the gap. This sample is part of a study of cytomegalovirus exposure and HLA in healthy donors. General study findings and limits: Confirmation was obtained in vitro that a few CMV-associated chains are specific for CMV antigens.

The TCR was taken from a man aged 25 to 40 in good health and CMV-seronegative. Sequenced: PBMCs. This chain connects TRBV5-4 to TRBJ2-1; unclear D gene. The CDR3 reads CASSLHGGAYNEQFF. The CDR3 DNA follows: TGTGCCAGCAGCTTACATGGCGGTGCCTACAATGAGCAGTTCTTC. The full variable domain, rest sourced from reference TRBV5-4 and TRBJ2-1, is ETGVTQSPTHLIKTRGQQVTLRCSSQSGHNTVSWYQQALGQGPQFIFQYYREEENGRGNFPPRFSGLQFPNYSSELNVNALELDDSALYLCASSLHGGAYNEQFFGPGTRLTVL.